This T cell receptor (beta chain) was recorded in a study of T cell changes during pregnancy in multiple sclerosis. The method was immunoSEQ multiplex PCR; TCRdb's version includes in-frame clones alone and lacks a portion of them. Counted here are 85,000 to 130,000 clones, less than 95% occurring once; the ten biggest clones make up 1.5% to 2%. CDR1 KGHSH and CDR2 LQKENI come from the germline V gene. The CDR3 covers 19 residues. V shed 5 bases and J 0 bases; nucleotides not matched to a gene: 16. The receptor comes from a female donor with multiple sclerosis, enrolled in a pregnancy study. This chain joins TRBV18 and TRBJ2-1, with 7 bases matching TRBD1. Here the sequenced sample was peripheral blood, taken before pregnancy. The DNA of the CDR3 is TGTGCCAGCTCATCGCTAGCTGGGACAGCTAAGAGCTCCTACAATGAGCAGTTCTTC. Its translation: CASSSLAGTAKSSYNEQFF.